What follows are 31 T cell receptor beta chains derived from one specimen sequenced in a study of T cell clones after liver transplantation. Sequencing was performed with immunoSEQ multiplex PCR; in TCRdb, only in-frame clones are kept and a portion is missing. Of tens of thousands of clones in the sample, over 90% were seen once. The sample here was CD4+ T cells from blood, taken less than 26 months after liver transplant. Receptors originate from a human patient who received a liver transplant. A share of the T cells may be of graft donor origin.

The chain is built from TRBV9 and TRBJ2-2; D remains unclear. Germline CDR1 reads SGDLS; CDR2 reads YYNGEE. CDR3 size: 11 residues. V lost 0 bases and J 6 bases, leaving 0 bases between the germline ends. CDR3 DNA: TGTGCCAGCAGCGTAGCCGGGGAGCTGTTTTTT. Encoded protein: CASSVAGELFF.

This clone came up once. The V call is TRBV29-1, the J call TRBJ2-1; TRBD2 matches at 7 bases. The CDR3 contains 13 residues. V shed 4 bases and J 3 bases; nucleotides not matched to a gene: 3. Germline-derived CDR1 and CDR2 are SQVTM and ANQGSEA. This CDR3 reads CSVGGGGYNEQFF. The CDR3 DNA reads as TGCAGCGTTGGAGGCGGGGGCTACAATGAGCAGTTCTTC.

The rearrangement links TRBV10-3 to TRBJ2-5, with 7 bases fitting TRBD1. Germline CDR1 is ENHRY and CDR2 is SYGVKD. The CDR3 spans 13 residues. The V and J ends lost 6 bases and 2 bases, in that order; junction bases with no gene match: 3. The CDR3 bases are TGTGCCATCAGGGGGGACAGACAAGAGACCCAGTACTTC. It translates to CAIRGDRQETQYF.

The chain recombines TRBV6-5 with TRBJ2-5; 9 positions match TRBD2. CDR3 size: 14 residues. CDR1 and CDR2 from the germline V gene are MNHEY and SVGAGI. V shed 6 bases and J 5 bases; nucleotides not matched to a gene: 7. The chain's CDR3 is CASSAGLAMETQYF. The DNA for the CDR3 is TGTGCCAGCAGCGCGGGACTAGCCATGGAGACCCAGTACTTC.

This chain uses TRBV11-2 with TRBJ2-5; tentatively, D is TRBD1 (6 bases). Trimming took 6 bases from V and 3 from J, leaving 11 bases between them. This CDR3 region has 13 residues. The germline V gene has CDR1 SGHAT and CDR2 FQNNGV. The CDR3, as DNA: TGTGCCAGCAGTAGGACAGAAAAAGAGACCCAGTACTTC. Its translation is CASSRTEKETQYF.

This chain uses TRBV10-3 with TRBJ2-2, with 8 positions matching TRBD1. CDR3 length: 14 residues. V was clipped by 4 bases and J by 6 bases; unmatched bases: 4. Germline values: CDR1 ENHRY, CDR2 SYGVKD. Written as DNA, the CDR3 is TGTGCCATCAGTGTCGGACAGGGTGCCGGGGAGCTGTTTTTT. Translating gives CAISVGQGAGELFF.

The rearrangement uses TRBV9 and TRBJ2-2, with 8 nucleotides matching TRBD2. CDR3 length equals 17 residues. Germline trimming cut 0 bases from V and 4 bases from J; bases unmatched to any gene: 8. The V gene's germline CDR1 is SGDLS and CDR2 YYNGEE. The chain's CDR3 is CASSVATSGGGTGELFF. The CDR3 DNA reads TGTGCCAGCAGCGTAGCTACTAGCGGTGGGGGCACCGGGGAGCTGTTTTTT.

V usage is TRBV9 and J usage is TRBJ2-3; the match to TRBD2 covers 10 bases. With V trimmed by 4 bases and J by 1 base, 18 bases remained unmatched. The germline V gene encodes CDR1 SGDLS and CDR2 YYNGEE. The CDR3 totals 20 residues. CDR3 bases: TGTGCCAGCAGCCCCGCCACGGCACTAGCGGGAAGAATGGGCACAGATACGCAGTATTTT. Translating gives CASSPATALAGRMGTDTQYF.

The genes are TRBV27 and TRBJ2-1; D may be TRBD1 or TRBD2 (5 bases each). The V gene's germline CDR1 is MNHEY and CDR2 SMNVEV (reference sequence). The CDR3 runs to 14 residues. The ends were cut back, 7 bases at V and 4 bases at J, with 14 bases in the middle. The CDR3 DNA follows: TGTGCCAGCACCCCGAGGGGTAATTACAATGAGCAGTTCTTC. It codes for CASTPRGNYNEQFF.

The chain employs TRBV7-3 and TRBJ1-1; TRBD1 aligns across 7 bases. V shed 6 bases and J 1 base; nucleotides not matched to a gene: 5. CDR3 length: 14 amino acids. CDR1 and CDR2 from the germline V gene are SGHTA and FQGTGA. In nucleotides, the CDR3 is TGTGCCAGCAGTGAGGGGGCCGGGAACACTGAAGCTTTCTTT. This codes for CASSEGAGNTEAFF.

V and J are TRBV18 and TRBJ2-2; a possible D gene is TRBD1 (5 bases). Germline loops: CDR1 KGHSH, CDR2 LQKENI. There are 18 residues in the CDR3. V was shortened by 3 bases and J by 1 base, with 18 bases between the two germline ends. CDR3 amino acids: CASSPRPMTGQNTGELFF. The CDR3 region has the DNA TGTGCCAGCTCACCCCGACCAATGACCGGACAGAACACCGGGGAGCTGTTTTTT.

CDR3 residues: CASSAPVANYGYTF. The CDR3, as DNA: TGTGCCAGCAGCGCCCCAGTAGCTAACTATGGCTACACCTTC. This chain joins TRBV28 and TRBJ1-2; D call uncertain. The germline V gene has CDR1 MDHEN and CDR2 SYDVKM. The CDR3 covers 14 residues. V lost 6 bases and J lost 0, with 11 bases in between.

This clone was seen a single time. The CDR3 reads CASTQGTSGSGTGELFF. Here the CDR3 DNA reads TGCGCCAGCACCCAGGGGACTAGCGGGAGTGGCACCGGGGAGCTGTTTTTT. The gene calls are TRBV5-1 and TRBJ2-2, with 14 bases identical to TRBD2. Germline lookup yields CDR1 SGHRS and CDR2 YFSETQ. V gave up 6 bases and J gave up 4 bases; unmatched junction bases: 8. The CDR3 is made up of 17 amino acids.

This clone was counted a single time. V gene TRBV28 combines with J gene TRBJ2-7; 7 bases are shared with TRBD1. There are 15 residues in the CDR3. Germline lookup yields CDR1 MDHEN and CDR2 SYDVKM. Losses at the gene ends were 4 bases for V and 0 bases for J; bases not matched to a gene: 6. CDR3 residues: CASSSPTGYSYEQYF. CDR3 coding DNA: TGTGCCAGCAGTTCACCGACAGGGTACTCCTACGAGCAGTACTTC. Full variable domain (rest looked up from reference TRBV28 and TRBJ2-7): DVKVTQSSRYLVKRTGEKVFLECVQDMDHENMFWYRQDPGLGLRLIYFSYDVKMKEKGDIPEGYSVSREKKERFSLILESASTNQTSMYLCASSSPTGYSYEQYFGPGTRLTVT.

A single count supports this clone. The chain links TRBV19 to TRBJ2-7; 7 bases map to TRBD2. Trimming cost V 4 bases and J 3 bases; bases outside gene matches: 6. Germline-derived CDR1 and CDR2 are LNHDA and SQIVND (reference sequence). The CDR3 consists of 14 residues. CDR3 protein: CASSTSGSFYEQYF. The CDR3, as DNA: TGTGCCAGTAGTACTAGCGGATCATTCTACGAGCAGTACTTC.

V and J are TRBV5-8 and TRBJ2-1, with D perhaps matching TRBD2 (5 bases). Deletions cut 4 bases from V and 0 bases from J, with 14 bases between. The germline gives CDR1 SGHTS, CDR2 YDEGEE. The CDR3 length is 16 residues. As DNA, the CDR3 is TGTGCCAGCAGCAAACTAGTCCTACCCTCCTACAATGAGCAGTTCTTC. Its translation is CASSKLVLPSYNEQFF.

The CDR3 protein is CASSPSGGGHNEQFF. CDR3 nucleotides: TGTGCCAGCAGCCCCTCGGGGGGAGGCCACAATGAGCAGTTCTTC. V usage is TRBV7-3 and J usage is TRBJ2-1, with 7 bases fitting TRBD2. The J segment lost 5 bases and the V segment lost 5 bases, leaving 9 bases of the junction unmatched. The germline V gene has CDR1 SGHTA and CDR2 FQGTGA. This CDR3 comprises 15 residues.

The CDR3 loop reads CASSILAGGNEQFF. CDR3 DNA sequence: TGTGCCAGTAGTATTCTGGCAGGGGGCAATGAGCAGTTCTTC. V and J are TRBV19 and TRBJ2-1; 7 nucleotides align to TRBD1. CDR1 and CDR2 from the germline V gene are LNHDA and SQIVND (reference sequence). The CDR3 has 14 amino acids. V was pared by 3 bases and J by 6 bases, with 5 bases of the junction left unmatched.

The chain uses TRBV9 and TRBJ2-2; D unclear. The CDR3 runs to 15 residues. Germline V gives CDR1 SGDLS, CDR2 YYNGEE. With 3 bases removed from V and 5 bases from J, the gap between germline ends came to 14 bases. Here the CDR3 reads CASSDSLVPTGELFF. CDR3 in DNA: TGTGCCAGCAGCGACTCCCTTGTTCCGACCGGGGAGCTGTTTTTT.

The rearrangement uses TRBV5-1 and TRBJ2-6; no clear D. Looked up from germline, CDR1 is SGHRS and CDR2 is YFSETQ. V was cut by 4 bases and J by 0 bases, with 17 bases left in between. The CDR3 consists of 18 residues. CDR3 amino acids: CASSLNAGRSSGANVLTF. CDR3 in DNA: TGCGCCAGCAGCCTTAACGCAGGACGGAGCTCTGGGGCCAACGTCCTGACTTTC.

The V call is TRBV5-1, the J call TRBJ1-2, with TRBD1 matching over 9 bases. Germline lookup yields CDR1 SGHRS and CDR2 YFSETQ. The CDR3 contains 13 residues. Germline trimming cut 4 bases from V and 5 bases from J; bases unmatched to any gene: 3. The CDR3 sequence: CASSQGTGYGYTF. CDR3 nucleotides: TGCGCCAGCAGCCAAGGGACAGGGTATGGCTACACCTTC.

The CDR3 here is CASSLPGVGTEAFF. The DNA for the CDR3 is TGTGCCAGCAGCTTACCAGGGGTAGGCACTGAAGCTTTCTTT. The chain has TRBV5-5 and TRBJ1-1; D is perhaps TRBD1 (6 bases). The CDR3 totals 14 residues. CDR1 SGHKS and CDR2 YYEKEE come from the germline V gene (reference sequence). Trimming shortened V by 2 bases and J by 4 bases, and 12 bases separated the two germline ends.

The CDR3: CASSVAKREGYEQYF. As DNA, the CDR3 is TGTGCCAGCAGCGTAGCAAAGCGGGAGGGCTACGAGCAGTACTTC. V is TRBV9 and J is TRBJ2-7; 10 bases fit TRBD2. This CDR3 is 15 amino acids long. The V and J ends lost 0 bases and 3 bases, in that order; junction bases with no gene match: 3. Germline assignment: CDR1 SGDLS and CDR2 YYNGEE.

The V and J genes are TRBV6-1 and TRBJ2-7; D may match TRBD1 or TRBD2 (5 bases each). The V and J ends lost 8 bases and 5 bases respectively, with 16 bases between them. Germline CDR1 MNHNS, CDR2 SASEGT. CDR3 length equals 13 residues. The CDR3 reads CASGKTGTNEQYF. The DNA for the CDR3 is TGTGCCAGCGGGAAGACCGGGACCAACGAGCAGTACTTC.

The chain combines TRBV28 with TRBJ2-4; D is uncertain. The germline gives CDR1 MDHEN, CDR2 SYDVKM. CDR3 size: 16 residues. The V end was cut by 5 bases, the J end by 4 bases, with 18 bases between. CDR3 loop: CASSTTPPLDKNIQYF. DNA of the CDR3: TGTGCCAGCAGTACTACCCCCCCTTTGGATAAAAACATTCAGTACTTC.

V gene TRBV7-9 combines with J gene TRBJ2-3, with D maybe TRBD2 (6 bases). The CDR3 is made up of 14 amino acids. Deletions cut 4 bases from V and 4 bases from J, with 12 bases between. Germline V gene lookup returns CDR1 SEHNR and CDR2 FQNEAQ (reference sequence). DNA of the CDR3: TGTGCCAGCAGCTGGACGCCGGGGGCAGATACGCAGTATTTT. Its translation: CASSWTPGADTQYF.

This clone was counted once. This rearrangement joins TRBV19 to TRBJ2-3; D not certain. V gave up 5 bases and J gave up 3 bases, with 3 bases separating them. Germline V gives CDR1 LNHDA, CDR2 SQIVND (reference sequence). There are 11 residues in the CDR3. CDR3 protein: CASSWTDTQYF. The CDR3, as DNA: TGTGCCAGTAGTTGGACAGATACGCAGTATTTT.

V usage is TRBV6-5 and J usage is TRBJ2-7; D not certain. V was pared by 2 bases and J by 3 bases, with 11 bases between. CDR3 length equals 14 residues. Germline V gene lookup returns CDR1 MNHEY and CDR2 SVGAGI. The chain's CDR3 is CASSYPGRLYEQYF. DNA of the CDR3: TGTGCCAGCAGTTACCCAGGACGGCTCTACGAGCAGTACTTC.

J is TRBJ1-1 and V is TRBV5-4; D not resolved. This CDR3 has 15 amino acids. From germline, CDR1 is SGHNT and CDR2 YYREEE (reference sequence). V dropped 5 bases and J dropped 1 base, with 15 bases sitting between them. This CDR3 reads CASSSQQTWNTEAFF. CDR3 sequence (DNA): TGTGCCAGCAGTTCGCAGCAAACCTGGAACACTGAAGCTTTCTTT.

The gene calls are TRBV11-3 and TRBJ1-3, with D unclear. V was pared by 4 bases and J by 0 bases, with 16 bases between. The CDR3 consists of 17 residues. Germline V gene lookup returns CDR1 SGHNT and CDR2 YENEEA. The CDR3 DNA reads as TGTGCCAGCAGCTCCCTTAGTCCCAGCGTCTCTGGAAACACCATATATTTT. Amino acid sequence: CASSSLSPSVSGNTIYF.

The genes are TRBV9 and TRBJ2-1, with 10 positions matching TRBD2. Germline V gene sequence: CDR1 SGDLS, CDR2 YYNGEE. The CDR3 covers 17 residues. V lost 4 bases, J lost 7 bases, and 14 bases stayed unmatched. As DNA, the CDR3 is TGTGCCAGCAGCTACGGCGGAGGGACTAGCGCGCGGAATGAGCAGTTCTTC. Encoded protein: CASSYGGGTSARNEQFF.